This TCR beta chain was identified in a study of regulatory T cells in long-lasting Graves disease. Germline V CDR1 and CDR2: SGHTA, FQGNSA. This CDR3 is built from 14 residues. The ends were cut back, 0 bases at V and 5 bases at J, with 11 bases in the middle. Study results and limitations: It was in persistent disease that TRBV28, TRBJ1-2 and TRBJ2-5 were favored. Those with persistent disease had in common more public clonotypes (fewer than 3,000) than new patients (more than 900). Newly diagnosed Graves' patients had higher TCR diversity than persistent ones. Accuracy could have been hurt by small sample size.

With iRepertoire HTBI primers and Arm-PCR of CDR3 regions, TCR beta libraries were built. In TCRdb, the multiplex PCR reads were re-called with MiXCR into one record per CDR3 protein. The sample has over 650,000 distinct CDR3 sequences, about 30% seen once. To note about this clonotype: As yet, its antigen is unknown.

Time point: persistent/refractory GD, antithyroid drugs over 5 years with positive TRAb. RNA isolated from PBMCs was used to make the TCR library. This sequence joins TRBV7-2 and TRBJ2-7; D may be TRBD2 (6 bases). The input for sequencing was peripheral blood mononuclear cells (PBMCs), taken when the disease was refractory, from a patient treated with antithyroid drugs. The receptor comes from a female donor with Graves disease. The CDR3 DNA reads as TGTGCCAGCAGCTTAGCCGGGAGTCCCCACGAGCAGTACTTC. Its protein product is CASSLAGSPHEQYF.